The 22 T cell receptor beta chains below were found in one sample sequenced in a study of blood T cell repertoires in COVID-19. Clones were read by immunoSEQ multiplex PCR, and TCRdb kept only the in-frame ones, dropping some. The table has about 300,000 clones, 65% to 85% seen once. Sequencing was carried out using peripheral blood. The receptors here all came from a woman between 45 and 60 years old with acute or convalescent COVID-19.

This sequence joins TRBV4-1 and TRBJ1-3; a weak D match, TRBD1 (6 bases). Germline values: CDR1 MGHRA, CDR2 YSYEKL. The CDR3 spans 19 residues. Trimming stripped 4 bases from V and 0 bases from J, with 22 bases between. The CDR3 nucleotides read TGCGCCAGCAGCCTCGGGGTACTCAGGGGATGGGGCTCTGGAAACACCATATATTTT. Its translation: CASSLGVLRGWGSGNTIYF.

This chain connects TRBV2 to TRBJ1-2; 9 nucleotides match TRBD1. CDR1 and CDR2 from the germline V gene are SNHLY and FYNNEI. The V segment lost 4 bases and the J segment 4 bases; nucleotides outside the gene matches: 7. CDR3 length: 15 amino acids. CDR3 loop: CASSVQGQGTYGYTF. CDR3 DNA: TGTGCCAGCAGTGTCCAAGGACAGGGGACCTATGGCTACACCTTC.

This clone was observed a single time. Other DNA sequences in this specimen translate into the identical CDR3. The rearrangement uses TRBV30 and TRBJ1-1; the D is unclear. Germline values: CDR1 GTSNPN, CDR2 SVGIG (reference sequence). CDR3 length: 12 amino acids. The ends were cut back, 2 bases at V and 0 bases at J, with 4 bases in the middle. CDR3 coding DNA: TGTGCCTGGAGTCTTATGAACACTGAAGCTTTCTTT. Its translation is CAWSLMNTEAFF. The full variable domain, with the rest looked up from reference TRBV30 and TRBJ1-1, is SQTIHQWPATLVQPVGSPLSLECTVEGTSNPNLYWYRQAAGRGLQLLFYSVGIGQISSEVPQNLSASRPQDRQFILSSKKLLLSDSGFYLCAWSLMNTEAFFGQGTRLTVV.

V gene TRBV14 combines with J gene TRBJ1-3; D remains unclear. Germline CDR1 is SGHDN and CDR2 is FVKESK. Trimming took off 4 bases at V and 3 bases at J, with 13 bases between the two ends. The CDR3 has 15 amino acids. The chain's CDR3 is CASSPPGLLGNTIYF. CDR3 sequence (DNA): TGTGCCAGCAGCCCCCCAGGTTTACTTGGAAACACCATATATTTT.

The V gene is TRBV30, the J gene TRBJ1-6, with 8 bases lining up with TRBD1. Trimming cost V 2 bases and J 13 bases; bases outside gene matches: 1. Germline V gene data show CDR1 as GTSNPN and CDR2 as SVGIG (reference sequence). The CDR3 covers 11 residues. The CDR3 DNA follows: TGTGCCTGGAGTAGGACAGGGCCCCTCCACTTT. Its translation is CAWSRTGPLHF.

CDR3 protein: CASSLEQAPGANVLTF. DNA of the CDR3: TGTGCCAGCAGCTTAGAGCAAGCCCCCGGGGCCAACGTCCTGACTTTC. The chain recombines TRBV7-8 with TRBJ2-6; D gene ambiguous. This CDR3 comprises 16 residues. CDR1 and CDR2 from the germline V gene are SGHVS and FQNEAQ. Trimming took off 1 base at V and 4 bases at J, with 11 bases between the two ends. Combining the CDR3 with reference TRBV7-8 and TRBJ2-6 gives the whole variable domain GAGVSQSPRYKVAKRGQDVALRCDPISGHVSLFWYQQALGQGPEFLTYFQNEAQLDKSGLPSDRFFAERPEGSVSTLKIQRTQQEDSAVYLCASSLEQAPGANVLTFGAGSRLTVL.

CDR3 protein: CASTRGAQTSYEQYF. CDR3 sequence (DNA): TGTGCCAGCACCAGGGGGGCCCAAACCTCTTACGAGCAGTACTTC. The chain recombines TRBV7-2 with TRBJ2-7; TRBD1 is a possible D gene (7 bases). This CDR3 contains 15 residues. The V and J ends lost 7 bases and 4 bases respectively, with 20 bases between them. Germline V gene sequence: CDR1 SGHTA, CDR2 FQGNSA.

The CDR3 DNA sequence: TGTGCCTGGATGGGAGGAGCGGGAGTAAGGGAGCAGTACTTC. Its translation: CAWMGGAGVREQYF. This sequence joins TRBV30 and TRBJ2-7; 8 positions agree with TRBD2. Germline trimming cut 4 bases from V and 7 bases from J; bases unmatched to any gene: 12. Germline CDR1 is GTSNPN and CDR2 is SVGIG (reference sequence). The CDR3 runs 14 residues. Full variable domain (outside the CDR3, taken from reference TRBV30 and TRBJ2-7): SQTIHQWPATLVQPVGSPLSLECTVEGTSNPNLYWYRQAAGRGLQLLFYSVGIGQISSEVPQNLSASRPQDRQFILSSKKLLLSDSGFYLCAWMGGAGVREQYFGPGTRLTVT.

This clone occurred a few times. The gene calls are TRBV27 and TRBJ1-2; the D gene is possibly TRBD1 (6 bases). Germline V gene sequence: CDR1 MNHEY, CDR2 SMNVEV (reference sequence). This CDR3 has 13 amino acids. Trimming stripped 4 bases from V and 8 bases from J, with 14 bases between. Here the CDR3 DNA reads TGTGCCAGCAGTTCGGGGGGCTTCTGGGGCTACACCTTC. It encodes CASSSGGFWGYTF.

The chain links TRBV5-1 to TRBJ1-6; D is perhaps TRBD1 (5 bases). CDR3 length equals 14 residues. The V gene's germline CDR1 is SGHRS and CDR2 YFSETQ. Trimming stripped 0 bases from V and 6 bases from J, with 7 bases between. For the CDR3, the DNA is TGCGCCAGCAGCTTGGTAGGGGTTAATTCACCCCTCCACTTT. This sequence encodes CASSLVGVNSPLHF.

This clone was seen a few times. The CDR3 spells CASSPRTGRAGELFF. The DNA for the CDR3 is TGTGCCAGCAGCCCACGGACAGGGAGGGCCGGGGAGCTGTTTTTT. The rearrangement links TRBV7-3 to TRBJ2-2; D may be TRBD1 (8 bases). The CDR3 runs to 15 residues. Germline assignment: CDR1 SGHTA and CDR2 FQGTGA. Trimming took off 5 bases at V and 6 bases at J, with 16 bases between the two ends.

V usage is TRBV10-3 and J usage is TRBJ2-5; 11 bases line up with TRBD1. V lost 11 bases to trimming and J lost 4 bases; unmatched junction nucleotides: 6. This CDR3 has 13 residues. Germline-derived CDR1 and CDR2 are ENHRY and SYGVKD. The CDR3: CAASGTGGETQYF. The CDR3 nucleotides are TGTGCCGCATCCGGGACAGGGGGAGAGACCCAGTACTTC.

This chain links TRBV2 with TRBJ1-4; TRBD1 matches 8 bases. The V and J ends lost 11 bases and 7 bases, in that order; junction bases with no gene match: 12. Germline loops: CDR1 SNHLY, CDR2 FYNNEI. CDR3 size: 14 residues. Here the CDR3 reads CASLSGQGSEKLFF. The DNA of the CDR3 is TGTGCCTCCTTATCCGGACAGGGAAGTGAAAAACTGTTTTTT.

This chain uses TRBV2 with TRBJ1-5; TRBD1 is a possible D gene (6 bases). CDR1 and CDR2 from the germline V gene are SNHLY and FYNNEI. The ends were cut back, 2 bases at V and 7 bases at J, with 12 bases in the middle. CDR3 length: 14 amino acids. Written as DNA, the CDR3 is TGTGCCAGCAGTGAAACAGGGATGCGGCAGCCCCAGCATTTT. Residues: CASSETGMRQPQHF.

This clone was seen only once. Other DNA variants within this sample encode the same CDR3. The chain recombines TRBV20-1 with TRBJ2-3; 8 nucleotides match TRBD2. Germline loops: CDR1 DFQATT, CDR2 SNEGSKA (reference sequence). This CDR3 is built from 13 residues. The J segment lost 1 base and the V segment lost 3 bases, leaving 0 bases of the junction unmatched. Written as DNA, the CDR3 is TGCAGTGCTAGTAGCGGGGGCACAGATACGCAGTATTTT. Translating gives CSASSGGTDTQYF.

This clone has more than one count but fewer than ten. This chain joins TRBV19 and TRBJ2-7; 11 bases are a match to TRBD2. Germline lookup yields CDR1 LNHDA and CDR2 SQIVND (reference sequence). The CDR3 loop spans 14 amino acids. Trimming cost V 3 bases and J 4 bases; bases outside gene matches: 2. The CDR3 loop is CASSIGTSGYEQYF. The CDR3 coding sequence is TGTGCCAGTAGTATCGGGACTAGCGGTTACGAGCAGTACTTC.

This clone was detected only once. The V gene is TRBV28, the J gene TRBJ1-1, with no clear D. Between the trimmed V and J ends, which lost 7 bases and 5 bases, there was a span of 14 bases. The CDR3 spans 13 residues. Germline V gives CDR1 MDHEN, CDR2 SYDVKM. The CDR3 DNA reads TGTGCCAGCACCTCATGGGGAGAGACTGAAGCTTTCTTT. This translates into CASTSWGETEAFF.

This chain uses TRBV6-4 with TRBJ1-1, with 9 positions matching TRBD1. Losses at the gene ends were 3 bases for V and 1 base for J; bases not matched to a gene: 9. Germline CDR1 reads MRHNA; CDR2 reads SNTAGT. This CDR3 region has 17 residues. CDR3 loop: CASSESLLTGGNTEAFF. The DNA for the CDR3 is TGTGCCAGCAGTGAGTCCCTGCTGACAGGGGGGAACACTGAAGCTTTCTTT.

The J gene is TRBJ1-3, the V gene TRBV7-2, with TRBD1 matching 7 bases. The ends lost 5 bases at V and 2 bases at J; junction bases unmatched: 6. Germline CDR1 and CDR2: SGHTA and FQGNSA. The CDR3 loop spans 15 amino acids. In DNA form, the CDR3 reads TGTGCCAGCAGCCTGAGGGACAGCCCTGGAAACACCATATATTTT. It encodes CASSLRDSPGNTIYF.

The chain carries TRBV5-4 and TRBJ2-2; D gene ambiguous. From germline, CDR1 is SGHNT and CDR2 YYREEE (reference sequence). Trimming removed 4 bases from V and 1 base from J, with 14 bases in between. The CDR3 covers 16 residues. The CDR3 nucleotides are TGTGCCAGCAGCCCAACTGACATATTGAACACCGGGGAGCTGTTTTTT. This gives the protein CASSPTDILNTGELFF.

The DNA for the CDR3 is TGTGCCAGCAGGCGGGACTCCACCGATACGCAGTATTTT. Its translation: CASRRDSTDTQYF. This rearrangement joins TRBV2 to TRBJ2-3; D possibly corresponds to TRBD2 (6 bases). CDR1 SNHLY and CDR2 FYNNEI come from the germline V gene. Trimming took off 6 bases at V and 6 bases at J, with 13 bases between the two ends. The CDR3 totals 13 residues.

Concerning this clone: This sample also contains other DNA sequences that code for the same CDR3. The rearrangement links TRBV18 to TRBJ2-1, with D perhaps TRBD2 (6 bases). The CDR3 has 13 residues. Looked up from germline, CDR1 is KGHSH and CDR2 is LQKENI. Trimming left V 4 bases short and J 8 bases short, with 12 bases between. In DNA form, the CDR3 reads TGTGCCAGCTCACTGGCGGGGACGGATGAGCAGTTCTTC. Amino acid sequence: CASSLAGTDEQFF.